Each of the 28 T cell receptor beta chains below was sequenced from the same sample in a study of beta chain features in type 1 diabetes. General observations from the study: Within each of all four CD4+ subsets, Type 1 diabetes patients had TCRB CDR3s that were moderately but significantly shorter.

Expressed TCRB transcripts were sequenced, since all the RNA that had been isolated was reverse transcribed. Produced via immunoSEQ multiplex PCR; TCRdb's table is partial and in-frame only. The sample consists of about 700,000 clones, around 15% of them appearing once. Their antigen targets remain unknown. What was sequenced was naive CD4+ T cells from blood. These receptor sequences come from a man between 18 and 35 years old with type 1 diabetes.

This clone showed up just a few times. The rearrangement joins TRBV6-5 to TRBJ2-5; TRBD2 aligns across 8 bases. CDR3 size: 14 residues. CDR1 MNHEY and CDR2 SVGAGI come from the germline V gene. Germline trimming cut 7 bases from V and 4 bases from J; bases unmatched to any gene: 8. The chain's CDR3 is CASKFGGAGETQYF. For the CDR3, the DNA is TGTGCCAGCAAATTCGGGGGGGCCGGAGAGACCCAGTACTTC.

This clone was picked up a small number of times. This chain's CDR3 is CASSENGLTGELFF. In DNA, the CDR3 is TGTGCCAGCAGTGAAAACGGCCTTACCGGGGAGCTGTTTTTT. This chain links TRBV2 with TRBJ2-2, with unresolved D. This CDR3 has 14 residues. The germline V gene encodes CDR1 SNHLY and CDR2 FYNNEI. The V gene lost 2 bases and the J gene lost 5 bases, with 9 bases spanning the gap.

V gene TRBV7-3 combines with J gene TRBJ2-3; D is uncertain. Looked up from germline, CDR1 is SGHTA and CDR2 is FQGTGA. This CDR3 is 11 amino acids long. The ends were cut back, 5 bases at V and 3 bases at J, with 3 bases in the middle. DNA of the CDR3: TGTGCCAGCAGCCGGACAGATACGCAGTATTTT. Amino acid sequence: CASSRTDTQYF.

This clone showed up just a few times. The V call is TRBV11-2, the J call TRBJ2-1; TRBD2 agrees at 8 bases. The germline V gene encodes CDR1 SGHAT and CDR2 FQNNGV. V shed 4 bases, J shed 0 bases, and the junction held 5 bases outside the gene matches. The CDR3 loop spans 16 amino acids. DNA for the CDR3: TGTGCCAGCAGCTCCCGGACTAGCCTCTCCTACAATGAGCAGTTCTTC. Its translation is CASSSRTSLSYNEQFF.

This clone was observed a few times. The CDR3 is CASSQQQETQYF. The CDR3 DNA is TGCGCCAGCAGCCAACAACAAGAGACCCAGTACTTC. J is TRBJ2-5 and V is TRBV4-1; D not certain. In germline, CDR1 is MGHRA, CDR2 YSYEKL. The CDR3 extends over 12 amino acids. V lost 2 bases to trimming and J lost 2 bases, with 3 bases between them.

This chain connects TRBV5-1 to TRBJ2-2; D remains unclear. V gave up 3 bases and J gave up 6 bases, with 6 bases separating them. This CDR3 contains 12 residues. Germline assignment: CDR1 SGHRS and CDR2 YFSETQ. CDR3: CASSSMAGELFF. The CDR3 coding sequence is TGCGCCAGCAGCTCCATGGCCGGGGAGCTGTTTTTT. The variable domain in full, completed from reference TRBV5-1 and TRBJ2-2, reads KAGVTQTPRYLIKTRGQQVTLSCSPISGHRSVSWYQQTPGQGLQFLFEYFSETQRNKGNFPGRFSGRQFSNSRSEMNVSTLELGDSALYLCASSSMAGELFFGEGSRLTVL.

To note about this clone: Other DNA sequences from this sample encode an identical CDR3 as well. The chain recombines TRBV30 with TRBJ1-2; D is unclear. V lost 2 bases to trimming and J lost 0 bases, with 4 bases between them. This CDR3 is built from 12 residues. Germline values: CDR1 GTSNPN, CDR2 SVGIG (reference sequence). CDR3 loop: CAWSSTNYGYTF. The CDR3 DNA reads as TGTGCCTGGAGTTCGACTAACTATGGCTACACCTTC.

V gene TRBV21-1 combines with J gene TRBJ2-7; the table's TRBD1 call for D was not verified on the DNA. TRBV21-1 is tagged as a pseudogene. There are 15 residues in the CDR3. CDR3 bases: TGTGCCAGCAGCAAATGGACAGGGGCGAGGAACGAGCAGTACTTC. It specifies CASSKWTGARNEQYF.

This clone was detected a few times. The V and J genes are TRBV7-9 and TRBJ1-2; 8 positions match TRBD1. V lost 5 bases and J lost 4; bases outside the gene matches: 12. The CDR3 runs to 16 residues. Germline values: CDR1 SEHNR, CDR2 FQNEAQ (reference sequence). Written as DNA, the CDR3 is TGTGCCAGCAGCCAAGGGACAGGCCAACCTTTCTATGGCTACACCTTC. It encodes CASSQGTGQPFYGYTF.

This chain uses TRBV13 with TRBJ1-2; weak D call: TRBD1 (6 bases). Germline assignment: CDR1 PRHDT and CDR2 FYEKMQ (reference sequence). V was shortened by 5 bases and J by 7 bases, with 17 bases between the two germline ends. This CDR3 comprises 14 residues. This chain's CDR3 is CASSLRGQGFGYTF. In DNA, the CDR3 is TGTGCCAGCAGCCTCCGGGGGCAGGGGTTTGGCTACACCTTC.

V gene TRBV18 combines with J gene TRBJ1-1; unclear D gene. V shed 0 bases and J shed 4 bases, with 9 bases lying between them. CDR1 KGHSH and CDR2 LQKENI come from the germline V gene. CDR3 length: 14 residues. The CDR3, as DNA: TGTGCCAGCTCACCACCTGGGGTCGGCACTGAAGCTTTCTTT. Translated, it gives CASSPPGVGTEAFF. Full variable domain (outside the CDR3, taken from reference TRBV18 and TRBJ1-1): NAGVMQNPRHLVRRRGQEARLRCSPMKGHSHVYWYRQLPEEGLKFMVYLQKENIIDESGMPKERFSAEFPKEGPSILRIQQVVRGDSAAYFCASSPPGVGTEAFFGQGTRLTVV.

V and J are TRBV6-1 and TRBJ1-1; maybe TRBD1 (5 bases). Germline V lookup: CDR1 MNHNS, CDR2 SASEGT. Trimming shortened V by 2 bases and J by 7 bases, and 17 bases separated the two germline ends. This CDR3 comprises 15 residues. CDR3 sequence: CASSEFWDPTVEAFF. The CDR3 region has the DNA TGTGCCAGCAGTGAATTCTGGGACCCAACGGTTGAAGCTTTCTTT.

The V call is TRBV7-6, the J call TRBJ1-5; D may be TRBD1 (6 bases). In germline, CDR1 is SGHVS, CDR2 FNYEAQ. The CDR3 runs 15 residues. Trimming removed 5 bases at V and 6 bases at J, with 17 bases between. CDR3 sequence reads: CASSPVGGAGQPQHF. The CDR3 DNA is TGTGCCAGCAGCCCCGTGGGGGGGGCAGGTCAGCCCCAGCATTTT.

This clone came up a few times. The V call is TRBV7-2, the J call TRBJ2-5, with TRBD2 identical over 7 bases. The V segment lost 5 bases and the J segment 14 bases; nucleotides outside the gene matches: 11. The V gene's germline CDR1 is SGHTA and CDR2 FQGNSA. The CDR3 runs to 12 residues. The CDR3 here is CASSANSGLSYF. In nucleotides, the CDR3 is TGTGCCAGCAGCGCTAACTCGGGACTATCTTACTTC.

This chain uses TRBV30 with TRBJ1-1; D is undetermined. V lost 0 bases and J 3 bases, leaving 8 bases between the germline ends. The CDR3 runs to 13 residues. Germline assignment: CDR1 GTSNPN and CDR2 SVGIG (reference sequence). DNA of the CDR3: TGTGCCTGGAGTGTAGGCGAGGACACTGAAGCTTTCTTT. Residues: CAWSVGEDTEAFF.

This clone showed up just a few times. The chain joins TRBV29-1 to TRBJ1-4, with 8 bases identical to TRBD1. Germline V gene lookup returns CDR1 SQVTM and CDR2 ANQGSEA. The CDR3 has 12 amino acids. Germline trimming cut 4 bases from V and 6 bases from J; bases unmatched to any gene: 1. For the CDR3, the DNA is TGCAGCGTTGTACAGGGGGATGAAAAACTGTTTTTT. Its translation is CSVVQGDEKLFF.

This clone was found a few times. V is TRBV19 and J is TRBJ1-1; D possibly corresponds to TRBD1 (5 bases). Trimming took 4 bases from V and 6 from J, leaving 18 bases between them. This CDR3 contains 15 residues. CDR1 is LNHDA and CDR2 is SQIVND in the germline V gene (reference sequence). CDR3 sequence: CASSKGSGELAEAFF. CDR3 nucleotides: TGTGCCAGTAGTAAGGGCTCGGGGGAATTGGCTGAAGCTTTCTTT.

This sequence joins TRBV16 and TRBJ2-3; 8 bases are shared with TRBD2. The CDR3 is 14 amino acids. Trimming cost V 8 bases and J 5 bases; bases outside gene matches: 9. Per germline, CDR1 KGHSY and CDR2 FQNENV. CDR3 DNA: TGTGCCAGCGGACCGGGACTAGTGGGAGATACGCAGTATTTT. Its protein product is CASGPGLVGDTQYF.

This clone came up a few times. V and J are TRBV5-4 and TRBJ2-5; the match to TRBD2 covers 11 bases. Germline V gene sequence: CDR1 SGHNT, CDR2 YYREEE (reference sequence). With V trimmed by 4 bases and J by 3 bases, 2 bases remained unmatched. The CDR3 spans 14 residues. CDR3 DNA: TGTGCCAGCAGCGTGGGACTAGCGGAAGAGACCCAGTACTTC. Translation gives CASSVGLAEETQYF. Drawing the rest from reference TRBV5-4 and TRBJ2-5, the complete variable domain is ETGVTQSPTHLIKTRGQQVTLRCSSQSGHNTVSWYQQALGQGPQFIFQYYREEENGRGNFPPRFSGLQFPNYSSELNVNALELDDSALYLCASSVGLAEETQYFGPGTRLLVL.

This clone has more than one count but fewer than ten. The rearrangement joins TRBV30 to TRBJ2-5, with 9 bases identical to TRBD2. This CDR3 has 17 residues. Per germline, CDR1 GTSNPN and CDR2 SVGIG (reference sequence). V dropped 0 bases and J dropped 0; count of bases not matched to a gene: 8. The CDR3 region is CAWSVLGGGAYQETQYF. The CDR3 DNA follows: TGTGCCTGGAGTGTACTGGGCGGGGGGGCGTACCAAGAGACCCAGTACTTC.

The chain uses TRBV7-2 and TRBJ1-5; D uncertain. Germline V gene lookup returns CDR1 SGHTA and CDR2 FQGNSA. The CDR3 is 14 amino acids. Trimming pared 5 bases from V and 6 bases from J, leaving 14 bases between. The CDR3 bases are TGTGCCAGCAGCCAAGCGGGCAGAGGTCAGCCCCAGCATTTT. This codes for CASSQAGRGQPQHF.

V is TRBV5-1 and J is TRBJ2-1, with 8 bases lining up with TRBD2. The CDR3 is made up of 16 amino acids. V shed 5 bases and J 0 bases; nucleotides not matched to a gene: 7. Germline loops: CDR1 SGHRS, CDR2 YFSETQ. CDR3 sequence: CASSSEAGVSYNEQFF. The CDR3 DNA sequence: TGCGCCAGCAGTAGCGAAGCGGGGGTCTCCTACAATGAGCAGTTCTTC.

The chain has TRBV6-5 and TRBJ1-1, with 7 positions matching TRBD1. The CDR3 runs to 14 residues. Germline CDR1 is MNHEY and CDR2 is SVGAGI. With V trimmed by 2 bases and J by 4 bases, 4 bases remained unmatched. The DNA for the CDR3 is TGTGCCAGCAGTTACGAGGCAGGGGGCACTGAAGCTTTCTTT. Protein product: CASSYEAGGTEAFF.

The chain recombines TRBV29-1 with TRBJ2-3; 10 bases are a match to TRBD2. The CDR3 is 14 residues long. J was trimmed by 6 bases and V by 4 bases; bases with no gene match: 7. Germline CDR1 reads SQVTM; CDR2 reads ANQGSEA. The CDR3 reads CSVVGLAGADTQYF. The CDR3 bases are TGCAGCGTTGTCGGGCTAGCGGGAGCGGATACGCAGTATTTT.

This clone came up a few times. The chain employs TRBV29-1 and TRBJ2-7; TRBD2 is a possible D gene (7 bases). The CDR3 runs 13 residues. CDR1 SQVTM and CDR2 ANQGSEA come from the germline V gene. Trimming took off 7 bases at V and 2 bases at J, with 15 bases between the two ends. The CDR3 nucleotides read TGCAGCGCTAATAGGGGGGGGACCTACGAGCAGTACTTC. It yields the protein CSANRGGTYEQYF.

This clone was picked up a small number of times. The V call is TRBV19, the J call TRBJ2-7; a possible D gene is TRBD1 (6 bases). The germline CDR1 and CDR2 sequences are LNHDA and SQIVND (reference sequence). The CDR3 loop spans 14 amino acids. Trimming stripped 3 bases from V and 2 bases from J, with 11 bases between. CDR3 nucleotides: TGTGCCAGTAGTATCAGGCAGGGGACCTACGAGCAGTACTTC. Its translation: CASSIRQGTYEQYF.

In this sample, this clone turned up a few times. The chain carries TRBV2 and TRBJ2-1; TRBD2 matches at 9 bases. V trimming: 4 bases; J trimming: 4 bases; junction bases outside the gene matches: 2. This CDR3 comprises 14 residues. CDR1 is SNHLY, CDR2 FYNNEI, per germline. This chain's CDR3 is CASSASGAYNEQFF. The CDR3 DNA is TGTGCCAGCAGTGCTAGCGGGGCGTACAATGAGCAGTTCTTC.

This chain joins TRBV7-9 and TRBJ1-4, with unresolved D. This CDR3 has 13 residues. Germline CDR1 is SEHNR and CDR2 is FQNEAQ (reference sequence). Trimming removed 6 bases from V and 5 bases from J, with 10 bases in between. Here the CDR3 DNA reads TGTGCCAGCAGTCCCTCGGAAAATGAAAAACTGTTTTTT. It translates to CASSPSENEKLFF.